The present entry profiles one T cell receptor beta chain with its context. Antigen specificity is unknown. One end of the junction varies from germline; a read error may be responsible. The CDR3 spans 16 residues. Germline V lookup: CDR1 SGHAT, CDR2 FQDESV (reference sequence). The record originates from a study of Graves' ophthalmopathy and Graves' hyperthyroidism. Study-level findings and limits: Forecasting of ophthalmopathy progression by the model achieved about 69% sensitivity and about 77% specificity. A majority of expanded thyroid clonotypes exceeding 0.001 frequency were likewise present in blood.

Amplified TCR beta CDR3 regions were obtained using RNA transcripts as template. RT-PCR was first run with HTBI primers, then multiplex PCR in a second round. TCRdb used MiXCR to reprocess the multiplex PCR reads, holding one entry per CDR3 protein. The table includes about 620,000 distinct CDR3 sequences, about 20% detected once. The source of this sequence is a woman younger than 35 with stable Graves' hyperthyroidism. Some clones in this sample may be carry-over from other donors' samples. The chain joins TRBV11-1 to TRBJ1-6; 10 bases match TRBD1. The sequenced sample consisted of peripheral blood. CDR3 DNA: TGTGTCAGCAGCCTCCGGGACAGGGGTTACAATTCACCCCTCCACTTT. Amino acid sequence: CVSSLRDRGYNSPLHF.